The clone carrying this TCR beta chain was seen a handful of times. The data were taken from a study of blood T cell repertoires in COVID-19. Assay used: immunoSEQ multiplex PCR; TCRdb lists only in-frame clones, some missing. The table includes approximately 240,000 clones, less than 90% detected once. Per germline, CDR1 MNHEY and CDR2 SVGEGT. With 5 bases removed from V and 2 bases from J, the gap between germline ends came to 12 bases. The CDR3 has 14 amino acids. The chain recombines TRBV6-2 or TRBV6-3 with TRBJ1-1; D is possibly TRBD1 (6 bases). This clonotype originated in a woman aged 60-75 years who had recovered from COVID-19. Sequences were obtained from peripheral blood. The CDR3 nucleotides read TGTGCCAGCAGTGCCACAGGGATAAACACTGAAGCTTTCTTT. This sequence encodes CASSATGINTEAFF.